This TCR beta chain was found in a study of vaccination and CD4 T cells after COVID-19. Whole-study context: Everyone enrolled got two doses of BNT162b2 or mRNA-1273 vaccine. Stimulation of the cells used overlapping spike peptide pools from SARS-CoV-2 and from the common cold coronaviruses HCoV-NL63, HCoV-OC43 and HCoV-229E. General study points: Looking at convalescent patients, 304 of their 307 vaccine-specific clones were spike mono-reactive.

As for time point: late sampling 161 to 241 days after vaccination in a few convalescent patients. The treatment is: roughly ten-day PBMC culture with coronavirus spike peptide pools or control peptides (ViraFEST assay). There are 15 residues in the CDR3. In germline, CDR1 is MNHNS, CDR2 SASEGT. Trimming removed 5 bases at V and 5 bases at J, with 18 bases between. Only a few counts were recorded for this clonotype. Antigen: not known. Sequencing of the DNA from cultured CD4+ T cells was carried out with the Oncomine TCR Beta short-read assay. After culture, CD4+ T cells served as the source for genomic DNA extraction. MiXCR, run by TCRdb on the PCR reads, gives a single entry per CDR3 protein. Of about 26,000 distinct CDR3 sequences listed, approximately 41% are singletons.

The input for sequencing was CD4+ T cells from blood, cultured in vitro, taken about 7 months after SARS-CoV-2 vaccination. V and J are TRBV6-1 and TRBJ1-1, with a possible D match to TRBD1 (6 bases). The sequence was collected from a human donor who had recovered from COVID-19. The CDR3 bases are TGTGCCAGCAGTCCTCCGGGGGGGCCGGTAACTGAAGCTTTCTTT. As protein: CASSPPGGPVTEAFF.